These 22 T cell receptor beta chains came from one sample sequenced in a study of OX40 agonist ivuxolimab in advanced cancers. The table came from immunoSEQ multiplex PCR; TCRdb's copy has only in-frame clones and leaves some out. The sample includes roughly 63,000 clones, approximately 90% of them seen just once. The specimen comprised CD4+ or CD8+ T cells sorted from blood, sampled in a trial of the OX40 agonist ivuxolimab. The origin of the receptors is an adult with an advanced solid tumor such as melanoma, head and neck, liver or kidney cancer.

V is TRBV6-6 and J is TRBJ2-1; D call uncertain. Germline V lookup: CDR1 MNHNY, CDR2 SVGAGI (reference sequence). The ends were cut back, 5 bases at V and 9 bases at J, with 20 bases in the middle. The CDR3 is made up of 15 amino acids. The CDR3 loop reads CASSNPGPLGVEQFF. The CDR3 coding sequence is TGTGCCAGCAGTAACCCGGGTCCCCTCGGTGTTGAGCAGTTCTTC.

The genes are TRBV27 and TRBJ2-7, with 8 bases that match TRBD2. Germline V lookup: CDR1 MNHEY, CDR2 SMNVEV (reference sequence). J was trimmed by 2 bases and V by 5 bases; bases with no gene match: 8. This CDR3 spans 15 amino acids. The CDR3 DNA follows: TGTGCCAGCAGTGGTTGGGCGGGGGGCCCCTACGAGCAGTACTTC. Protein product: CASSGWAGGPYEQYF.

This clone was counted between two and nine times. J is TRBJ2-7 and V is TRBV6-6; TRBD2 might be the D (5 bases). Germline CDR1 is MNHNY and CDR2 is SVGAGI (reference sequence). The CDR3 sequence is 13 residues long. Trimming cost V 3 bases and J 6 bases, with 12 bases left between them. The CDR3: CASSYDRRTEQYF. CDR3 DNA: TGTGCCAGCAGTTATGATCGGAGGACCGAGCAGTACTTC.

The rearrangement joins TRBV4-1 to TRBJ2-2, with D unclear. Germline V gene lookup returns CDR1 MGHRA and CDR2 YSYEKL. V was clipped by 0 bases and J by 1 base, with 24 bases between them. The CDR3 extends over 21 amino acids. CDR3 nucleotide sequence: TGCGCCAGCAGCCAAGATGCCCTAGAAGAAACGCGATCGCGGAACACCGGGGAGCTGTTTTTT. This encodes CASSQDALEETRSRNTGELFF.

The rearrangement links TRBV6-5 to TRBJ2-2; TRBD2 matches 9 bases. The germline V gene encodes CDR1 MNHEY and CDR2 SVGAGI. V shed 5 bases and J 8 bases; nucleotides not matched to a gene: 9. This CDR3 spans 15 amino acids. The CDR3 spells CASSPGTSLQGELFF. CDR3 bases: TGTGCCAGCAGTCCAGGGACTAGCCTACAAGGGGAGCTGTTTTTT.

This chain connects TRBV5-1 to TRBJ1-6; TRBD1 might be the D (6 bases). The V gene lost 6 bases and the J gene lost 7 bases, with 17 bases spanning the gap. From germline, CDR1 is SGHRS and CDR2 YFSETQ. The CDR3 consists of 15 residues. The DNA for the CDR3 is TGCGCCAGCACCCTACAGGGTTTGGGGAATTCACCCCTCCACTTT. It encodes CASTLQGLGNSPLHF.

The chain employs TRBV7-2 and TRBJ2-2; the D gene is possibly TRBD2 (6 bases). The CDR3 consists of 14 residues. Trimming took 5 bases from V and 2 from J, leaving 9 bases between them. Germline-derived CDR1 and CDR2 are SGHTA and FQGNSA. The CDR3 loop reads CASSRDSNTGELFF. CDR3 sequence (DNA): TGTGCCAGCAGCCGGGACTCTAACACCGGGGAGCTGTTTTTT. The full variable domain, rest sourced from reference TRBV7-2 and TRBJ2-2, is GAGVSQSPSNKVTEKGKDVELRCDPISGHTALYWYRQSLGQGLEFLIYFQGNSAPDKSGLPSDRFSAERTGGSVSTLTIQRTQQEDSAVYLCASSRDSNTGELFFGEGSRLTVL.

The gene calls are TRBV25-1 and TRBJ1-2, with D uncertain. The CDR3 is 13 residues long. The V gene lost 5 bases and the J gene lost 1 base, with 8 bases spanning the gap. Germline V CDR1 and CDR2: MGHDK, SYGVNS. CDR3 nucleotides: TGTGCCAGCAGTAGGTCTATTAACTATGGCTACACCTTC. Translation gives CASSRSINYGYTF.

The rearrangement uses TRBV2 and TRBJ2-1; 7 positions match TRBD1. Losses at the gene ends were 7 bases for V and 14 bases for J; bases not matched to a gene: 11. This CDR3 is 12 amino acids long. Germline lookup yields CDR1 SNHLY and CDR2 FYNNEI. CDR3 sequence (DNA): TGTGCCAGCACCCAATTACAGGGGCGGGAGTTCTTC. This encodes CASTQLQGREFF.

The chain has TRBV18 and TRBJ2-5; D may be TRBD1 (6 bases). CDR1 and CDR2 (germline): KGHSH, LQKENI. V lost 3 bases, J lost 5 bases, and 7 bases lay in between. The CDR3 spans 12 residues. The CDR3 reads CASSPQGETQYF. The CDR3 nucleotides read TGTGCCAGCTCACCCCAGGGGGAGACCCAGTACTTC. The whole variable domain, remainder taken from reference TRBV18 and TRBJ2-5, is NAGVMQNPRHLVRRRGQEARLRCSPMKGHSHVYWYRQLPEEGLKFMVYLQKENIIDESGMPKERFSAEFPKEGPSILRIQQVVRGDSAAYFCASSPQGETQYFGPGTRLLVL.

The V and J genes are TRBV5-1 and TRBJ1-6, with 8 bases lining up with TRBD1. This CDR3 has 14 residues. J gave up 12 bases and V 1 base, and 6 bases lay outside the gene matches. Germline V gene data show CDR1 as SGHRS and CDR2 as YFSETQ. The CDR3 region has the DNA TGCGCCAGCAGCTTGTCCCCAGGGGGCGGACCCCTCCACTTT. Translating it yields CASSLSPGGGPLHF. The complete variable domain, with remaining parts taken from reference TRBV5-1 and TRBJ1-6, reads KAGVTQTPRYLIKTRGQQVTLSCSPISGHRSVSWYQQTPGQGLQFLFEYFSETQRNKGNFPGRFSGRQFSNSRSEMNVSTLELGDSALYLCASSLSPGGGPLHFGNGTRLTVT.

The chain couples TRBV10-3 to TRBJ2-1, with TRBD2 matching 8 bases. V lost 4 bases to trimming and J lost 2 bases; unmatched junction nucleotides: 4. The length of the CDR3 is 15 residues. CDR1 and CDR2 (germline): ENHRY, SYGVKD. CDR3: CAISGDSGAYNEQFF. The DNA for the CDR3 is TGTGCCATCAGTGGAGATAGCGGGGCCTACAATGAGCAGTTCTTC.

V is TRBV23-1 and J is TRBJ1-2; D remains ambiguous. TRBV23-1 is designated an ORF whose function remains uncertain. This CDR3 is 9 amino acids long. The V gene lost 9 bases and the J gene lost 9 bases, with 8 bases spanning the gap. CDR3 nucleotides: TGCGCCAGATACGGGAGCTACACCTTC. It yields the protein CARYGSYTF.

The sample holds a few counts of this clone. The gene calls are TRBV18 and TRBJ1-1; 7 bases are shared with TRBD1. The CDR3 covers 15 residues. In germline, CDR1 is KGHSH, CDR2 LQKENI. Trimming at V came to 4 bases and at J to 1 base, leaving 6 bases not matched to a gene. DNA for the CDR3: TGTGCCAGCTCACGTCGTGGACAGGCGAACACTGAAGCTTTCTTT. Its translation: CASSRRGQANTEAFF.

The rearrangement joins TRBV9 to TRBJ2-2; D perhaps matches TRBD2 (6 bases). The V and J ends lost 0 bases and 0 bases respectively, with 6 bases between them. Germline V gene lookup returns CDR1 SGDLS and CDR2 YYNGEE. The CDR3 runs 15 residues. CDR3 sequence: CASSVGGANTGELFF. Here the CDR3 DNA reads TGTGCCAGCAGCGTAGGCGGGGCGAACACCGGGGAGCTGTTTTTT.

On this clone: Germline and junction disagree at one end, which may indicate a read error. V and J are TRBV18 and TRBJ2-3; maybe TRBD1 (5 bases). The germline gives CDR1 KGHSH, CDR2 LQKENI. The CDR3 totals 15 residues. The chain's CDR3 is CASSPGRPSTYTQYF. As DNA, the CDR3 is TGTGCCAGCTCGCCAGGGCGGCCGTCCACATATACGCAGTATTTT.

The count of this clone is one. The rearrangement links TRBV6-5 to TRBJ1-2; 7 bases are a match to TRBD1. V was pared by 6 bases and J by 4 bases, with 11 bases of the junction left unmatched. The CDR3 runs to 15 residues. The V gene's germline CDR1 is MNHEY and CDR2 SVGAGI. The CDR3 loop is CASRTPGQQSYGYTF. CDR3 coding DNA: TGTGCCAGCAGGACCCCGGGACAGCAAAGCTATGGCTACACCTTC.

The rearrangement joins TRBV2 to TRBJ1-5, with 11 bases identical to TRBD1. V dropped 8 bases and J dropped 2; count of bases not matched to a gene: 5. CDR3 length equals 15 residues. The V gene's germline CDR1 is SNHLY and CDR2 FYNNEI. CDR3 amino acids: CASRTGGLRNQPQHF. The CDR3 DNA reads as TGTGCCAGCCGGACAGGGGGCTTGCGCAATCAGCCCCAGCATTTT.

The CDR3 DNA is TGTGCCAGCAGTGACCAGGGGATTGGGACCGGGGAGCTGTTTTTT. Its protein product is CASSDQGIGTGELFF. This chain uses TRBV6-1 with TRBJ2-2, with D possibly TRBD1 on 6 matching bases. Trimming took 3 bases from V and 5 from J, leaving 13 bases between them. Germline CDR1 MNHNS, CDR2 SASEGT. The CDR3 runs 15 residues.

The chain links TRBV11-2 to TRBJ1-5; 8 bases are shared with TRBD1. The CDR3 sequence is 15 residues long. Germline loops: CDR1 SGHAT, CDR2 FQNNGV. With 5 bases clipped from V and 5 bases from J, the junction kept 8 bases outside the gene matches. The DNA of the CDR3 is TGTGCCAGCAGCCAGTGGGACAGGATGGATCAGCCCCAGCATTTT. As protein: CASSQWDRMDQPQHF.

This chain joins TRBV30 and TRBJ1-5; perhaps TRBD1 as D (6 bases). V gave up 4 bases and J gave up 6 bases, with 13 bases separating them. Germline values: CDR1 GTSNPN, CDR2 SVGIG (reference sequence). The CDR3 is made up of 13 amino acids. CDR3 in amino acids: CAWTGAMGQPQHF. DNA for the CDR3: TGTGCCTGGACGGGGGCGATGGGTCAGCCCCAGCATTTT.

This clone was seen once. The chain employs TRBV6-1 and TRBJ1-5, with no clear D. The CDR3 sequence is 15 residues long. V lost 2 bases, J lost 2 bases, and 10 bases lay in between. The germline V gene encodes CDR1 MNHNS and CDR2 SASEGT. The chain's CDR3 is CASSEMGLGNQPQHF. Here the CDR3 DNA reads TGTGCCAGCAGTGAAATGGGTTTAGGCAATCAGCCCCAGCATTTT.